The text below deals with one TCR beta chain. Antigen specificity is unknown. The sample originates from a study of cytomegalovirus exposure and HLA in healthy donors. General observations from the study: For most TCR sequences rarity was the rule, although some public TCRs occurred in many donors.

Trimming at V came to 6 bases and at J to 1 base, leaving 7 bases not matched to a gene. CDR1 KGHSH and CDR2 LQKENI come from the germline V gene. The CDR3 has 16 amino acids. The PCR used 60 Vbeta and 13 Jbeta primers. Generated by immunoSEQ multiplex PCR, the TCRdb table keeps only in-frame clones and is missing some. The table lists roughly 110,000 clones, around 77% of them singletons. This sequence joins TRBV18 and TRBJ2-2; 8 bases fit TRBD1. The origin of this receptor is a man aged 40-49 years in good health and CMV-seropositive. The sample taken for sequencing was PBMCs. DNA for the CDR3: TGTGCCAGCTCCAAGCAGGGGGCAGAGAACACCGGGGAGCTGTTTTTT. Its protein product is CASSKQGAENTGELFF.